This T cell receptor (beta chain) emerged from a study of blood T cell repertoires in COVID-19. Only in-frame clones appear in the TCRdb table, and some are missing; sequencing was by immunoSEQ multiplex PCR. Of about 200,000 clones in the sample, roughly 80% were seen once. Germline values: CDR1 SGHDT, CDR2 YYEEEE. CDR3 length: 15 residues. With 4 bases clipped from V and 4 bases from J, the junction kept 5 bases outside the gene matches. The chain couples TRBV5-6 to TRBJ2-2; 9 bases are a match to TRBD2. This clonotype originated in a woman of 80 years or more with acute or convalescent COVID-19. Material: peripheral blood. The CDR3 DNA is TGTGCCAGCAGCGCGACTAGCGGTCTCACCGGGGAGCTGTTTTTT. Its protein product is CASSATSGLTGELFF.